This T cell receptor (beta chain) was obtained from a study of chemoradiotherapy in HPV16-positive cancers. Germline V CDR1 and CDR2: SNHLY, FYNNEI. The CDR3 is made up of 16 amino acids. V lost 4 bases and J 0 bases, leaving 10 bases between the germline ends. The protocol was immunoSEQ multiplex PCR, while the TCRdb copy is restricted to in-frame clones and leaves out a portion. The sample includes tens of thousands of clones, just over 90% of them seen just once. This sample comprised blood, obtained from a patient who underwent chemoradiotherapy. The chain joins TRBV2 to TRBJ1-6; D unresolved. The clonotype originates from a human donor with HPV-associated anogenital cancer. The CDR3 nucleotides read TGTGCCAGCAGTGCGGCCCCGAGCTCCTATAATTCACCCCTCCACTTT. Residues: CASSAAPSSYNSPLHF.